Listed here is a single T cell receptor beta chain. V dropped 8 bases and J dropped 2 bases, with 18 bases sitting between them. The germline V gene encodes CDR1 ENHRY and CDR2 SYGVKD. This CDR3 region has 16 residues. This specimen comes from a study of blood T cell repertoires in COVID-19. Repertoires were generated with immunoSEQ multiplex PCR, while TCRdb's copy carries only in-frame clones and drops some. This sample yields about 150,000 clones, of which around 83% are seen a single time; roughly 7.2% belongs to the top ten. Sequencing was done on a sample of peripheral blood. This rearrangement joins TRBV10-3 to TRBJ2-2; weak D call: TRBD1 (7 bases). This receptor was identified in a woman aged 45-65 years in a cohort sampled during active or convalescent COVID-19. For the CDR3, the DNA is TGTGCCATCTCCTTGGCAGGGGGGATAAACACCGGGGAGCTGTTTTTT. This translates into CAISLAGGINTGELFF.